The 14 T cell receptor beta chains below were found in one sample sequenced in a study of CXCR3-negative and CXCR3-positive naive CD8 T cells. The TRB cDNA libraries were prepared by 5' RACE with UMI labels. TCRdb reprocessed the 5' RACE reads and reports one entry per CDR3 protein, with no DNA. The table counts 100,000 to 150,000 distinct CDR3 sequences; 0.29% lies in the top ten. Sequencing was done on a sample of naive CXCR3- CD8+ T cells from blood. Subset noted: CD45RO-CCR7+CD27+CD95- naive CD8+ T cells lacking CXCR3 (TNR3-). Receptors were obtained from a human donor in good health. Some clones in this sample may be carry-over from other donors' samples.

V and J are TRBV12-3 or TRBV12-4 and TRBJ1-2; TCRdb calls TRBD1, which cannot be checked without DNA. The CDR3 totals 13 residues. Here the CDR3 reads CASSPPQDYGYTF.

The chain couples TRBV27 to TRBJ2-1; with no DNA, the TCRdb D assignment of TRBD2 cannot be verified. CDR3 length: 14 residues. Germline lookup yields CDR1 MNHEY and CDR2 SMNVEV (reference sequence). The CDR3 protein is CASSSGLAVNEQFF.

The chain uses TRBV7-6 and TRBJ2-1; with no DNA, the TCRdb D assignment of TRBD2 cannot be verified. The CDR3 spans 22 residues. From germline, CDR1 is SGHVS and CDR2 FNYEAQ. This CDR3 is CASSRIWGGFDRIKGSYNEQFF.

The J gene is TRBJ2-5, the V gene TRBV3-1; lacking DNA, the TRBD2 call made by TCRdb goes unchecked. The CDR3 has 15 amino acids. Germline CDR1 and CDR2: LGHDT and YNNKEL (reference sequence). CDR3 sequence: CASSDPAGGQETQYF.

The chain joins TRBV29-1 to TRBJ1-1. The V gene's germline CDR1 is SQVTM and CDR2 ANQGSEA. The CDR3 runs to 12 residues. The CDR3: CSVRLPNTEAFF.

V and J are TRBV14 and TRBJ2-3; the D call from TCRdb, TRBD1, cannot be confirmed without DNA. CDR1 is SGHDN and CDR2 is FVKESK in the germline V gene. This CDR3 has 12 amino acids. This CDR3 reads CASSDPGTPQYF.

This chain joins TRBV28 and TRBJ2-1; TCRdb lists TRBD2, though no DNA is available to test this call. This CDR3 comprises 16 residues. Germline CDR1 and CDR2: MDHEN and SYDVKM. This chain's CDR3 is CASSSLRLGLTDEQFF.

The V call is TRBV7-6, the J call TRBJ2-1; TCRdb's D call of TRBD1 is untestable without DNA. The CDR3 spans 15 residues. From germline, CDR1 is SGHVS and CDR2 FNYEAQ. This chain's CDR3 is CASSPSGGSGNEQFF.

The chain has TRBV5-1 and TRBJ1-2. The length of the CDR3 is 12 residues. Germline V gene data show CDR1 as SGHRS and CDR2 as YFSETQ. CDR3 amino acids: CASSLDEGGYTF.

The chain links TRBV11-2 to TRBJ2-3; no DNA is available, so the TRBD2 call from TCRdb remains unchecked. The CDR3 runs to 18 residues. The germline CDR1 and CDR2 sequences are SGHAT and FQNNGV. This chain's CDR3 is CASSLVSIAGGFTDTQYF.

This sequence joins TRBV15 and TRBJ2-7. Germline CDR1 is LNHNV and CDR2 is YYDKDF (reference sequence). The CDR3 is 13 residues long. CDR3 sequence reads: CATSRMPTYEQYF.

J is TRBJ2-7 and V is TRBV29-1; TCRdb reports TRBD2, a call that lacks DNA to check it against. The CDR3 length is 15 residues. CDR1 is SQVTM and CDR2 is ANQGSEA in the germline V gene. This CDR3 reads CSVVPAGVEKHEQYF.

This chain uses TRBV29-1 with TRBJ2-2; absent DNA, TCRdb's TRBD2 call cannot be checked. CDR1 is SQVTM, CDR2 ANQGSEA, per germline. This CDR3 comprises 15 residues. The CDR3 protein is CSAILAGVHTGELFF.

The genes are TRBV2 and TRBJ2-5; TCRdb's D call of TRBD1 is untestable without DNA. The germline CDR1 and CDR2 sequences are SNHLY and FYNNEI. This CDR3 spans 13 amino acids. The CDR3 spells CASKNQGAETQYF.